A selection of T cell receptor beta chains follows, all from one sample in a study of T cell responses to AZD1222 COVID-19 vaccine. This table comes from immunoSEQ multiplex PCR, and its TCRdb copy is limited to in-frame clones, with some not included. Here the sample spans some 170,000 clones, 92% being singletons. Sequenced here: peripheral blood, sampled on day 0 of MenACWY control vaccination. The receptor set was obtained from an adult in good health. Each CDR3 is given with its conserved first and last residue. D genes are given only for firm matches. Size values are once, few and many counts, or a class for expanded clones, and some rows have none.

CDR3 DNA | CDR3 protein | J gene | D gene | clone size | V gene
TGTGCCATCGTAGCGGACGCCTACAATGAGCAGTTCTTC | CAIVADAYNEQFF | TRBJ2-1 | . | . | TRBV10-3
TGTGCCTGGGAGAGACTAGCACCACGTACAGATACGCAGTATTTT | CAWERLAPRTDTQYF | TRBJ2-3 | TRBD2 | . | TRBV30
TGTGCCAGCAGCTCACGGGGGACTAGGAATTGGTATGAGCAGTTCTTC | CASSSRGTRNWYEQFF | TRBJ2-1 | TRBD2 | . | TRBV7-6
TGTGCCAGCAGCCGGACAGGGAACTATGGCTACACCTTC | CASSRTGNYGYTF | TRBJ1-2 | TRBD1 | . | TRBV14
TGTGCCAGCAGCGTAGGGGGACAGGGCATGGCCAACGTCCTGACTTTC | CASSVGGQGMANVLTF | TRBJ2-6 | TRBD1 | . | TRBV9
TGCGCCAGCAGCTTGCACAGGTCCGGCACAGATACGCAGTATTTT | CASSLHRSGTDTQYF | TRBJ2-3 | . | . | TRBV5-1
TGTGCCAGCAGGGGGACTAGCGGGTCCGGGGAGCTGTTTTTT | CASRGTSGSGELFF | TRBJ2-2 | TRBD2 | . | TRBV7-3
TGTGCCAGCAGCCAAGGGGGGAACACTGAAGCTTTCTTT | CASSQGGNTEAFF | TRBJ1-1 | . | . | TRBV4-2
TGCAGCGTTGAGGTGCAGGCGAACACTGAAGCTTTCTTT | CSVEVQANTEAFF | TRBJ1-1 | . | . | TRBV29-1
TGTGCCAGCAGAACGGTGGGGGTTTCACCCCTCCACTTT | CASRTVGVSPLHF | TRBJ1-6 | . | . | TRBV7-8
TGTGCCAGCAGGTTACAAAAGGGGACTGAAGCTTTCTTT | CASRLQKGTEAFF | TRBJ1-1 | . | . | TRBV7-8
TGTGCCAGCAGTTACTCTAGGGCGGGAGGGCCAACCACCGGGGAGCTGTTTTTT | CASSYSRAGGPTTGELFF | TRBJ2-2 | TRBD2 | . | TRBV6-2/TRBV6-3
TGTGCCAGCAGCCAAAAGCCGGGAACAGATACGCAGTATTTT | CASSQKPGTDTQYF | TRBJ2-3 | . | . | TRBV7-6
TGTGCCAGCAGCTCCTCTAGGGCGGGAACCCCCTACGAGCAGTACTTC | CASSSSRAGTPYEQYF | TRBJ2-7 | . | . | TRBV7-9
TGTGCCAGCAGTGGCGGATATGGCTACACCTTC | CASSGGYGYTF | TRBJ1-2 | . | . | TRBV25-1
TGTGCCTGGAGTCCACTTACAGGGAACTACGAGCAGTACTTC | CAWSPLTGNYEQYF | TRBJ2-7 | . | . | TRBV30
TGTGCCACCGGGCGGGGCTCCTACAATGAGCAGTTCTTC | CATGRGSYNEQFF | TRBJ2-1 | . | once | TRBV24-1
TGTGCCAGCAGTGGGGACGGGGATACGCAGTATTTT | CASSGDGDTQYF | TRBJ2-3 | . | . | TRBV6-4
TGTGCCAGCAGCTTAGTCGCGGGGACGGCTGGAAACACCATATATTTT | CASSLVAGTAGNTIYF | TRBJ1-3 | . | . | TRBV11-3
TGTGCCAGCAGTTTAAGGGGGGAAGCTTTCTTT | CASSLRGEAFF | TRBJ1-1 | . | . | TRBV12-3/TRBV12-4
TGTGCCAGTTCTATCGGGGCCTCCTCCTACAATGAGCAGTTCTTC | CASSIGASSYNEQFF | TRBJ2-1 | . | . | TRBV6-5
TGTGCCAGTAGTATTGGTGGAGGGTTCGGTCAGCCCCAGCATTTT | CASSIGGGFGQPQHF | TRBJ1-5 | . | . | TRBV19
TGCAGCTCGGGCGGCCCGGCGGGTCATGGCTACACCTTC | CSSGGPAGHGYTF | TRBJ1-2 | . | . | TRBV29-1
TGTGCCAGCAGCGTTGATGGGTATAATTCACCCCTCCACTTT | CASSVDGYNSPLHF | TRBJ1-6 | . | . | TRBV7-3
TGTGCCAGCAGGATCACCGCAGGGAGGGGGACCGGGGAGCTGTTTTTT | CASRITAGRGTGELFF | TRBJ2-2 | . | once | TRBV27
TGTGCCACCAGCAGAGGACAGGGGGCGATCAATGAGCAGTTCTTC | CATSRGQGAINEQFF | TRBJ2-1 | TRBD1 | . | TRBV15
TGCAGCGTTGAGTGGGACCGGGGAGATACGCAGTATTTT | CSVEWDRGDTQYF | TRBJ2-3 | . | once | TRBV29-1
TGTGCCAGCAGCTCCCCCCTTCACTCCTACAATGAGCAGTTCTTC | CASSSPLHSYNEQFF | TRBJ2-1 | . | . | TRBV7-9
TGCGCCAGCTTATCTGGACTAGCGGGAGGGGTACCTAGCACAGATACGCAGTATTTT | CASLSGLAGGVPSTDTQYF | TRBJ2-3 | TRBD2 | . | TRBV5-1
TGCAGTGCTAGTTCAGGGATAACCTATGGCTACACCTTC | CSASSGITYGYTF | TRBJ1-2 | . | . | TRBV20-1
TGTGCCTGCCGAGGGGACAGGGATCCCGGGAGATACAATGAGCAGTTCTTC | CACRGDRDPGRYNEQFF | TRBJ2-1 | TRBD1 | once | TRBV11-3
TGTGCCAGCAGCCCGAGACCGGCGGCGACCCAAGACATTCAGTACTTC | CASSPRPAATQDIQYF | TRBJ2-4 | . | . | TRBV7-2
TGCGCCAGCAGCATCTCAGTCACCGGGGAGCTGTTTTTT | CASSISVTGELFF | TRBJ2-2 | . | . | TRBV5-1
TGTGCCAGCAGTTATACCCCGGGAACTGAAGCTTTCTTT | CASSYTPGTEAFF | TRBJ1-1 | . | . | TRBV6-2/TRBV6-3
TGTGCCATCAGGGAGCTCCGGGACAGGGGCGAAAAACTGTTTTTT | CAIRELRDRGEKLFF | TRBJ1-4 | TRBD1 | once | TRBV28
TGTGCCAGCAGCTTAATAACAGTAAATCAGCCCCAGCATTTT | CASSLITVNQPQHF | TRBJ1-5 | . | . | TRBV7-2
TGCAGCGTTGTTCAGCGCATTCATCTAGCCAAAAACATTCAGTACTTC | CSVVQRIHLAKNIQYF | TRBJ2-4 | . | once | TRBV29-1
TGTGCCAGCTCAACTCAGAGCGGGGGGTACAATGAGCAGTTCTTC | CASSTQSGGYNEQFF | TRBJ2-1 | TRBD2 | . | TRBV18
TGTGCCAGCAGCTTGGGTGCTAACTATGGCTACACCTTC | CASSLGANYGYTF | TRBJ1-2 | . | . | TRBV5-6
TGTGCCAGCACACGCAGGGAGGATAATTCACCCCTCCACTTT | CASTRREDNSPLHF | TRBJ1-6 | . | . | TRBV6-5
TGTGCCAGCAGCCAGGGACAGGGACGAGATACGCAGTATTTT | CASSQGQGRDTQYF | TRBJ2-3 | TRBD1 | few | TRBV13
TGTGCCATCAGTGCGCAGGGTTCCTATAATTCACCCCTCCACTTT | CAISAQGSYNSPLHF | TRBJ1-6 | . | . | TRBV10-3
TGTGCCAGCAGGAGTAACTATGGCTACACCTTC | CASRSNYGYTF | TRBJ1-2 | . | . | TRBV6-5
TGTGCCAGTAGTGACAATACAGGGACTGGGGCCAACGTCCTGACTTTC | CASSDNTGTGANVLTF | TRBJ2-6 | . | . | TRBV19
TGTGCCACCACTGCTGTGACCCGGGACGGCACGCAGTATTTT | CATTAVTRDGTQYF | TRBJ2-3 | . | . | TRBV19
TGTGCCAGCAGTTTATCTGCTAGCGGAAGGGCCTACGAGCAGTACTTC | CASSLSASGRAYEQYF | TRBJ2-7 | TRBD2 | . | TRBV28
TGTGCCAGCAGCTGGGCCGGTGGAGCTAGCTCCTACGAGCAGTACTTC | CASSWAGGASSYEQYF | TRBJ2-7 | . | . | TRBV7-8
TGTGCCAGCAGGGATCAGGGGACAGGTGGTTACGAGCAGTACTTC | CASRDQGTGGYEQYF | TRBJ2-7 | TRBD1 | . | TRBV6-5